The 24 T cell receptor beta chains reported below all come from one sample, sequenced in a study of blood T cell repertoires in COVID-19. TCRdb keeps only in-frame clones here, not all; method: immunoSEQ multiplex PCR. Of about 120,000 clones in the sample, around 89% were seen once. The sequencing input was peripheral blood. The receptors originated from a human donor with acute or convalescent COVID-19. The donor label of this sample is uncertain.

The gene calls are TRBV6-2 or TRBV6-3 and TRBJ1-3; no clear D. Per germline, CDR1 MNHEY and CDR2 SVGEGT. CDR3 length: 15 amino acids. The V end was cut by 2 bases, the J end by 1 base, with 9 bases between. The CDR3 is CASSYGRLSGNTIYF. CDR3 nucleotides: TGTGCCAGCAGTTACGGGCGCTTATCTGGAAACACCATATATTTT.

The V and J genes are TRBV6-5 and TRBJ2-1; maybe TRBD2 (5 bases). The CDR3 extends over 14 amino acids. Germline values: CDR1 MNHEY, CDR2 SVGAGI. V lost 2 bases and J lost 7, with 12 bases in between. The CDR3 loop is CASSYGSRVNEQFF. The CDR3 bases are TGTGCCAGCAGTTACGGGAGTAGGGTGAATGAGCAGTTCTTC.

The gene calls are TRBV28 and TRBJ2-2; possibly TRBD1 for D (6 bases). CDR1 and CDR2 from the germline V gene are MDHEN and SYDVKM. The V gene lost 6 bases and the J gene lost 4 bases, with 18 bases spanning the gap. CDR3 size: 16 residues. The CDR3: CASRQDTGHLTGELFF. The CDR3 nucleotides are TGTGCCAGCAGGCAAGACACGGGACACCTCACCGGGGAGCTGTTTTTT.

The V and J genes are TRBV4-2 and TRBJ1-2; D is perhaps TRBD1 (5 bases). From germline, CDR1 is LGHNA and CDR2 YNFKEQ. The length of the CDR3 is 15 residues. Trimming took 0 bases from V and 7 from J, leaving 15 bases between them. In DNA, the CDR3 is TGTGCCAGCAGCCAAGAAGGGTCAGGGCAAAGTGGCTACACCTTC. Residues: CASSQEGSGQSGYTF.

The chain uses TRBV7-3 and TRBJ2-1; 7 bases are shared with TRBD2. This CDR3 region has 13 residues. Unmatched junction bases numbered 5, after V lost 4 bases and J lost 8 bases. CDR1 is SGHTA, CDR2 FQGTGA, per germline. This CDR3 reads CASSSTSTDEQFF. The CDR3, as DNA: TGTGCCAGCAGCTCGACTAGCACGGATGAGCAGTTCTTC.

The chain joins TRBV9 to TRBJ1-3; D is unresolved. V was cut by 0 bases and J by 0 bases, with 13 bases left in between. Germline-derived CDR1 and CDR2 are SGDLS and YYNGEE. This CDR3 spans 17 amino acids. The CDR3 is CASSVAPRHSSGNTIYF. The CDR3 nucleotides read TGTGCCAGCAGCGTAGCTCCGAGACATAGCTCTGGAAACACCATATATTTT.

The chain links TRBV27 to TRBJ2-1; 7 bases line up with TRBD2. CDR1 is MNHEY and CDR2 is SMNVEV in the germline V gene (reference sequence). The CDR3 extends over 13 amino acids. V gave up 6 bases and J gave up 8 bases; unmatched junction bases: 7. The CDR3 region is CASSPLAKDEQFF. The CDR3 region has the DNA TGTGCCAGCAGCCCACTAGCGAAGGATGAGCAGTTCTTC.

J is TRBJ2-3 and V is TRBV4-1; TRBD1 might be the D (6 bases). The CDR3 covers 16 residues. CDR1 is MGHRA and CDR2 is YSYEKL in the germline V gene. V gave up 4 bases and J gave up 2 bases, with 16 bases separating them. The CDR3 here is CASSLDFRGHTDTQYF. CDR3 in DNA: TGCGCCAGCAGCCTCGATTTCCGGGGACACACAGATACGCAGTATTTT.

About this clone: Germline and junction disagree at one end, which may indicate a read error. The chain carries TRBV5-6 and TRBJ2-2; maybe TRBD1 (7 bases). In germline, CDR1 is SGHDT, CDR2 YYEEEE. The CDR3 is 14 amino acids. DNA for the CDR3: TGTGCCAGCAGCCTGCGACAGGGTACCGGGGGGCTGTTTTTT. Translating gives CASSLRQGTGGLFF.

This rearrangement joins TRBV6-5 to TRBJ1-2; D is possibly TRBD1 (5 bases). The CDR3 loop spans 16 amino acids. Trimming took off 2 bases at V and 0 bases at J, with 13 bases between the two ends. CDR1 and CDR2 from the germline V gene are MNHEY and SVGAGI. CDR3 sequence (DNA): TGTGCCAGCAGTTACGGTAGTGGGACTTCTAACTATGGCTACACCTTC. Translation: CASSYGSGTSNYGYTF.

The chain carries TRBV28 and TRBJ1-1, with D tentatively TRBD1 (5 bases). Trimming took off 3 bases at V and 7 bases at J, with 15 bases between the two ends. The CDR3 contains 14 residues. CDR1 and CDR2 (germline): MDHEN, SYDVKM. As DNA, the CDR3 is TGTGCCAGCAGTTTTTGGGGGGGTGACGGTGAAGCTTTCTTT. Its protein is CASSFWGGDGEAFF.

The V call is TRBV5-5, the J call TRBJ2-5, with 10 bases aligning to TRBD1. Germline lookup yields CDR1 SGHKS and CDR2 YYEKEE (reference sequence). V was pared by 5 bases and J by 5 bases, with 21 bases of the junction left unmatched. This CDR3 has 19 amino acids. The CDR3 bases are TGTGCCAGCAGGTCCAAGGGTCGAGGGACAGGGGCAGGGAGGGAGACCCAGTACTTC. It yields the protein CASRSKGRGTGAGRETQYF.

This chain joins TRBV18 and TRBJ2-1; 8 bases fit TRBD2. This CDR3 has 21 residues. CDR1 and CDR2 from the germline V gene are KGHSH and LQKENI. V trimming: 3 bases; J trimming: 2 bases; junction bases outside the gene matches: 21. The CDR3 DNA sequence: TGTGCCAGCTCACCGAGAGTCCTACCGGCGGGAGGATTGGGTACCTACAATGAGCAGTTCTTC. Amino acids: CASSPRVLPAGGLGTYNEQFF.

In nucleotides, the CDR3 is TGTGCCAGCAGCCCCCTCCCGGGTCAGCCCCAGCATTTT. This codes for CASSPLPGQPQHF. The genes are TRBV7-3 and TRBJ1-5, with D uncertain. Trimming took off 5 bases at V and 6 bases at J, with 11 bases between the two ends. This CDR3 comprises 13 residues. The germline gives CDR1 SGHTA, CDR2 FQGTGA.

This chain links TRBV4-1 with TRBJ2-5, with D uncertain. Trimming pared 1 base from V and 5 bases from J, leaving 8 bases between. CDR3 size: 13 residues. Germline V gene lookup returns CDR1 MGHRA and CDR2 YSYEKL. The CDR3 DNA reads as TGCGCCAGCAGCCAAGCTAACGGGGAGACCCAGTACTTC. Translating gives CASSQANGETQYF.

V is TRBV3-1 (or the pseudogene TRBV3-2) and J is TRBJ1-3; D gene uncertain. Trimming removed 4 bases at V and 7 bases at J, with 20 bases between. The germline V gene encodes CDR1 LGHDT and CDR2 YNNKEL (reference sequence). The CDR3 has 16 residues. CDR3 coding DNA: TGTGCCAGCAGCCCGGGATCGAAAGAATGGACGAACACCATATATTTT. Protein sequence: CASSPGSKEWTNTIYF.

In DNA form, the CDR3 reads TGTGCCAGCAGCGCCGGGACTAGCGGGGGCGCGAACACCGGGGAGCTGTTTTTT. Residues: CASSAGTSGGANTGELFF. The genes are TRBV9 and TRBJ2-2; 14 nucleotides line up with TRBD2. Per germline, CDR1 SGDLS and CDR2 YYNGEE. CDR3 length equals 18 residues. The V gene end was trimmed by 3 bases and the J gene end by 0 bases; junction bases not matched to a gene: 4.

The count of this clone is one. The chain carries TRBV5-6 and TRBJ2-5; TRBD2 is a possible D gene (6 bases). Germline-derived CDR1 and CDR2 are SGHDT and YYEEEE. The CDR3 has 17 amino acids. With 2 bases removed from V and 5 bases from J, the gap between germline ends came to 22 bases. The CDR3 bases are TGTGCCAGCAGCTTTGATTTTGGAGGGGCACGTTATGAGACCCAGTACTTC. Translated, it gives CASSFDFGGARYETQYF.

The chain carries TRBV19 and TRBJ2-1, with a tentative D call TRBD2 (6 bases). The CDR3 sequence is 12 residues long. Germline V gene sequence: CDR1 LNHDA, CDR2 SQIVND (reference sequence). V was cut by 1 base and J by 9 bases, with 7 bases left in between. The CDR3 nucleotides are TGTGCCAGTAGTATAGGGAGGGGTGAGCAGTTCTTC. Translating gives CASSIGRGEQFF. The full variable domain, in which reference TRBV19 and TRBJ2-1 provide the parts outside the CDR3, is DGGITQSPKYLFRKEGQNVTLSCEQNLNHDAMYWYRQDPGQGLRLIYYSQIVNDFQKGDIAEGYSVSREKKESFPLTVTSAQKNPTAFYLCASSIGRGEQFFGPGTRLTVL.

In this sample, this clone turned up once. The chain joins TRBV4-3 to TRBJ2-3; TRBD2 matches 10 bases. V shed 4 bases, J shed 2 bases, and the junction held 18 bases outside the gene matches. The germline V gene has CDR1 LGHNA and CDR2 YSLEER. The length of the CDR3 is 20 residues. The CDR3 coding sequence is TGCGCCAGCAGCCCCCATCCCCTAGCGGGGGCATTGGGGAACACAGATACGCAGTATTTT. Translation gives CASSPHPLAGALGNTDTQYF.

This chain joins TRBV2 and TRBJ2-1, with TRBD1 identical over 7 bases. With 4 bases clipped from V and 9 bases from J, the junction kept 9 bases outside the gene matches. This CDR3 spans 14 amino acids. CDR1 is SNHLY and CDR2 is FYNNEI in the germline V gene. The CDR3 loop is CASSGQGTLSEQFF. The DNA of the CDR3 is TGTGCCAGCAGTGGACAGGGAACTTTGAGTGAGCAGTTCTTC.

The rearrangement uses TRBV19 and TRBJ1-2, with 11 bases aligning to TRBD1. The CDR3 contains 15 residues. V shed 5 bases, J shed 4 bases, and the junction held 6 bases outside the gene matches. The germline V gene has CDR1 LNHDA and CDR2 SQIVND (reference sequence). The chain's CDR3 is CASSQTGTGGYGYTF. Here the CDR3 DNA reads TGTGCCAGTAGTCAGACCGGGACAGGGGGCTATGGCTACACCTTC. Supplemented by reference TRBV19 and TRBJ1-2, the full variable domain reads DGGITQSPKYLFRKEGQNVTLSCEQNLNHDAMYWYRQDPGQGLRLIYYSQIVNDFQKGDIAEGYSVSREKKESFPLTVTSAQKNPTAFYLCASSQTGTGGYGYTFGSGTRLTVV.

CDR3 residues: CAWSEGLAGEQFF. The DNA for the CDR3 is TGTGCCTGGAGCGAAGGACTAGCAGGTGAGCAGTTCTTC. The J gene is TRBJ2-1, the V gene TRBV30; 8 bases are shared with TRBD2. This CDR3 region has 13 residues. V lost 3 bases and J lost 9; bases outside the gene matches: 7. Germline V CDR1 and CDR2: GTSNPN, SVGIG (reference sequence).

CDR3: CASRRGQGSKETQYF. CDR3 DNA: TGTGCCAGCAGGCGTGGACAGGGTTCTAAGGAGACCCAGTACTTC. The chain employs TRBV28 and TRBJ2-5; TRBD1 agrees at 8 bases. The CDR3 is 15 amino acids. The germline CDR1 and CDR2 sequences are MDHEN and SYDVKM. The V and J ends lost 6 bases and 5 bases, in that order; junction bases with no gene match: 11.